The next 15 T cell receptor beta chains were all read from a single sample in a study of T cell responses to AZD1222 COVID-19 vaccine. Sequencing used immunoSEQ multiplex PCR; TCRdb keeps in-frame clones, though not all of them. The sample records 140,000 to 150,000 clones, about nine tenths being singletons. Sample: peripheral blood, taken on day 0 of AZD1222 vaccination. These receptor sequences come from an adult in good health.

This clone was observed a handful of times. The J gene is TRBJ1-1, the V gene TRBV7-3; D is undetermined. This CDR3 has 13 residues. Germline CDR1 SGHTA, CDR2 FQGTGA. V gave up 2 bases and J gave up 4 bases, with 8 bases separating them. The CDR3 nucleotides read TGTGCCAGCAGCTTATTGTCGGTCACTGAAGCTTTCTTT. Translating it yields CASSLLSVTEAFF. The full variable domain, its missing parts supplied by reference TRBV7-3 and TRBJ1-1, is GAGVSQTPSNKVTEKGKYVELRCDPISGHTALYWYRQSLGQGPEFLIYFQGTGAADDSGLPNDRFFAVRPEGSVSTLKIQRTERGDSAVYLCASSLLSVTEAFFGQGTRLTVV.

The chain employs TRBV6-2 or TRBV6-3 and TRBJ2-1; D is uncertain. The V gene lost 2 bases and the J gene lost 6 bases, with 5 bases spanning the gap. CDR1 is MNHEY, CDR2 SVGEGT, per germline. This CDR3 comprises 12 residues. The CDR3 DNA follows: TGTGCCAGCAGTTACGTGGCCAATGAGCAGTTCTTC. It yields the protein CASSYVANEQFF.

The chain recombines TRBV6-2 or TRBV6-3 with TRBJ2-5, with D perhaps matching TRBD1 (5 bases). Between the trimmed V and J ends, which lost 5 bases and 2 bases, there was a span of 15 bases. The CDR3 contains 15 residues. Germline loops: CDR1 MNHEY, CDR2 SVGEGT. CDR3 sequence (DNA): TGTGCCAGCAGTGCCCCCCAGGGCTCACAAGAGACCCAGTACTTC. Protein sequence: CASSAPQGSQETQYF.

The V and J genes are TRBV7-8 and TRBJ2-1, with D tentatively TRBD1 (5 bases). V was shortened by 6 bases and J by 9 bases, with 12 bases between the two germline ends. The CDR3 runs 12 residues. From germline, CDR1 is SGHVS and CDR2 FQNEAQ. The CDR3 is CASRGRGREQFF. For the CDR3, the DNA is TGTGCCAGCAGGGGGCGAGGACGTGAGCAGTTCTTC.

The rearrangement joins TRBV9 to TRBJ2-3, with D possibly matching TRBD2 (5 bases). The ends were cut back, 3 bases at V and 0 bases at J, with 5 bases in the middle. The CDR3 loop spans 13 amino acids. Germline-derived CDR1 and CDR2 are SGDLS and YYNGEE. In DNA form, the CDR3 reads TGTGCCAGCAGCGGGACTAGCACAGATACGCAGTATTTT. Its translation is CASSGTSTDTQYF.

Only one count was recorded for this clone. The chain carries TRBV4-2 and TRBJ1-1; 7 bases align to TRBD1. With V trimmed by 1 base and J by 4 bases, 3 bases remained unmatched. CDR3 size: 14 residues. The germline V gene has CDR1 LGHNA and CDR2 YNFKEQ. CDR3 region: CASSQASGGTEAFF. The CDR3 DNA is TGTGCCAGCAGCCAAGCCTCAGGGGGCACTGAAGCTTTCTTT.

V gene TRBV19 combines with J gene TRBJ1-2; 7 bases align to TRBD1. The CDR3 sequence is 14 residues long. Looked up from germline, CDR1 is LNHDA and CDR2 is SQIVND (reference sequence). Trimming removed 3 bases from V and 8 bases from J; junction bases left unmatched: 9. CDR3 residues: CASSMRGPGAGYTF. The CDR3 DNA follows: TGTGCCAGTAGTATGAGGGGGCCGGGAGCCGGCTACACCTTC.

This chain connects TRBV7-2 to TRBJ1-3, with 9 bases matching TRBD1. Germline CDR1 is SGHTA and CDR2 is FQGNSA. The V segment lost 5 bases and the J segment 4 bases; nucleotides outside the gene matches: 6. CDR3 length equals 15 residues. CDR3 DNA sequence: TGTGCCAGCAGCGTACAGGGGGCGCCGGGAAACACCATATATTTT. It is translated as CASSVQGAPGNTIYF.

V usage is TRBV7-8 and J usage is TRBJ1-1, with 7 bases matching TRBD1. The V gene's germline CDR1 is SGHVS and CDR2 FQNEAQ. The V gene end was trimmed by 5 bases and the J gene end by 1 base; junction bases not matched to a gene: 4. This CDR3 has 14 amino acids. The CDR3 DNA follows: TGTGCCAGCAGCATGACAGGGCCGAACACTGAAGCTTTCTTT. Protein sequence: CASSMTGPNTEAFF. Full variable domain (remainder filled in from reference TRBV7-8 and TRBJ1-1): GAGVSQSPRYKVAKRGQDVALRCDPISGHVSLFWYQQALGQGPEFLTYFQNEAQLDKSGLPSDRFFAERPEGSVSTLKIQRTQQEDSAVYLCASSMTGPNTEAFFGQGTRLTVV.

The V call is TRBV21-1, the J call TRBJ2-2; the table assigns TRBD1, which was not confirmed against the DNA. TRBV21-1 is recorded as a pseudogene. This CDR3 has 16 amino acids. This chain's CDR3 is CASSKGDRADTGELFF. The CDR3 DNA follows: TGTGCCAGCAGCAAAGGGGACAGGGCGGACACCGGGGAGCTGTTTTTT.

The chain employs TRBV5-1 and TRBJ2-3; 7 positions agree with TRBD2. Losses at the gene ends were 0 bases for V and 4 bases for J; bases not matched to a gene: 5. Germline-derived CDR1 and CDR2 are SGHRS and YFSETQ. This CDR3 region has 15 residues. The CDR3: CASSLGLAFADTQYF. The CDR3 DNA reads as TGCGCCAGCAGCTTGGGACTAGCTTTTGCAGATACGCAGTATTTT.

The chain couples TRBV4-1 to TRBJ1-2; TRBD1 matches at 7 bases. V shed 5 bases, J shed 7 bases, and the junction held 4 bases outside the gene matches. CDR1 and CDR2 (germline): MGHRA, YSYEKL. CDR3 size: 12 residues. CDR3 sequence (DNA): TGCGCCAGCAGCGGGGACAGCGGTGGCTACACCTTC. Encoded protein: CASSGDSGGYTF.

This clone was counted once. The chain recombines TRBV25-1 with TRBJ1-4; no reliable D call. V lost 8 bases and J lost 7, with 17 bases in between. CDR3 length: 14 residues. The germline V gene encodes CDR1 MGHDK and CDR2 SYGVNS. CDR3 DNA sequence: TGTGCCAGCGCTACCCAGGAGGCTGGTGAAAAACTGTTTTTT. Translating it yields CASATQEAGEKLFF.

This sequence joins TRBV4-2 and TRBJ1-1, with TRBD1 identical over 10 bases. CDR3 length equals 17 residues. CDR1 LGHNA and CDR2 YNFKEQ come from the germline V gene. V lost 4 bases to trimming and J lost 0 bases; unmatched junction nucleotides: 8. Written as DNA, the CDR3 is TGTGCCAGCAGCCCAGGGGACAGGGGCGATATGAACACTGAAGCTTTCTTT. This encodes CASSPGDRGDMNTEAFF.

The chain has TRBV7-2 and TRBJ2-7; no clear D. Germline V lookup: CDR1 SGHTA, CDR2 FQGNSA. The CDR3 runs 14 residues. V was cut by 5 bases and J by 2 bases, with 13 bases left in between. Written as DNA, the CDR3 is TGTGCCAGCAGCCAGGCTGGATCGACCTACGAGCAGTACTTC. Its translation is CASSQAGSTYEQYF.